This T cell receptor (beta chain) is from a study of OX40 agonist ivuxolimab in advanced cancers. About the investigation overall: The costimulatory receptor OX40 (CD134) was targeted by ivuxolimab, a fully human IgG2 agonistic monoclonal antibody. Intravenous ivuxolimab was administered to patients every 2 weeks at six dose levels: 0.01, 0.1, 0.3, 1.5, 3 and 10 mg/kg. Of the 50 or so patients in dose escalation, about 20 had hepatocellular carcinoma, about 15 had melanoma, 9 had renal cell carcinoma and 9 had head and neck cancer. In the dose-escalation cohort, about four fifths of patients were male, and the mean age was around 65 years with a range of about 20 to 90. Prior anti-PD-1, anti-PD-L1 or anti-CTLA-4 therapy was permitted, and 40% of dose-escalation patients had received checkpoint inhibitors. Partial responses occurred in three dose-escalation patients: two with cutaneous melanoma and one with hepatocellular carcinoma. The point of sequencing TCRbeta in the periphery was to test whether ivuxolimab changed TCR sequence diversity and drove clonal T-cell expansion. The paper reports the monotherapy dose-escalation portion (N = 52 patients) of the phase I ivuxolimab trial. What the work shows at the level of the full study, not this receptor alone: Low levels of normalized T-cell clonal expansion were also seen in some patients who did not respond. In the 0.1-3.0 mg/kg groups, partial responders had among the lowest normalized peripheral clonal expansion, particularly in CD8+ T cells. Clonal expansion of both CD4+ and CD8+ blood T cells was observed from baseline to week 6 at doses 0.1 to 3.0 mg/kg. The antigen specificity of the peripheral T cells that underwent clonal expansion was not determined. After ivuxolimab, CD8+ T cells had more expanded clones than CD4+ T cells on average.

Patients with autoimmune disease history or receiving systemic immunosuppression were excluded from the trial. Peripheral blood for TCR sequencing was collected from all dose cohorts at baseline, on cycle 4 day 1, and on cycle 7 day 1. Samples were obtained from an open-label, multicenter, first-in-human phase I dose-escalation trial of ivuxolimab. The trial enrolled adults with locally advanced or metastatic head and neck squamous cell, hepatocellular, melanoma or renal cell carcinoma. Before TCR sequencing, CD4+ and CD8+ T cells were separately sorted from peripheral blood. From the cysteine through the phenylalanine, the CDR3 covers 12 amino acids. Solely the CDR3 DNA is kept, with 36 bases framed from the first base. As encoded in the germline V gene, CDR1 is SQVTM while CDR2 is ANQGSEA. For sequencing of the TCRbeta CDR3 region, genomic DNA was extracted from the sorted cells. TCRbeta CDR3 regions were sequenced using the immunoSEQ Assay. TCRdb provides this immuneACCESS table in a form limited to in-frame rearrangements. Some clones are lacking; in checked studies, under half of them reflect an unresolved V gene, and why the rest are absent is not known. The sample yields tens of thousands of clones; around 93% were counted once. Of the sample, 9.5% to 15% is held by the ten largest clones.

About this clone itself: Its antigen target is currently unknown. One base away there is no much larger clone; base qualities are not given.

The clonotype originates from an adult with an advanced solid tumor such as melanoma, head and neck, liver or kidney cancer. The material was CD4+ or CD8+ T cells sorted from blood, obtained in a trial of the OX40 agonist ivuxolimab. Recombination joined TRBV29-1 with TRBJ2-3; matching of 6 bases hints at TRBD1 as the D gene. The DNA sequence is TGCCCGCCCCCGGGACAAGAAGATACGCAGTATTTT. Its translation reads: CPPPGQEDTQYF.